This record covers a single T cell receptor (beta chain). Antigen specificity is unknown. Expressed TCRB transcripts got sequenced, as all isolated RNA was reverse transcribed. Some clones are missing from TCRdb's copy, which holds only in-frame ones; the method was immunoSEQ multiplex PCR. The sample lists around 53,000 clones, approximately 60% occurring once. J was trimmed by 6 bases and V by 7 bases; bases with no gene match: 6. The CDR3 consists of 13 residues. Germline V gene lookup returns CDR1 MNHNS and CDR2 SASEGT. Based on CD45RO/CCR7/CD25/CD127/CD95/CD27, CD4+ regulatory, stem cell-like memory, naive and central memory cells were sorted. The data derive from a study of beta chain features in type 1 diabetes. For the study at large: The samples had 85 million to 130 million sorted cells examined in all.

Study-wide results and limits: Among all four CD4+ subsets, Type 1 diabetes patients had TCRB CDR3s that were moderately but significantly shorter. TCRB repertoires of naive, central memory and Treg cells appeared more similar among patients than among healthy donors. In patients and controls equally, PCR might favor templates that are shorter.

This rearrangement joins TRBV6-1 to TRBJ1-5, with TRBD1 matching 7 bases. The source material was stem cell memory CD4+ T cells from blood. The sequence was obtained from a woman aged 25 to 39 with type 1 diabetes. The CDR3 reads CASNGDSPQPQHF. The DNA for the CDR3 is TGTGCCAGCAATGGGGACAGCCCTCAGCCCCAGCATTTT.